Presented here are 18 T cell receptor beta chains from one specimen sequenced in a study of control samples from healthy donors and cancer patients. Profiling relied on immunoSEQ multiplex PCR, and the TCRdb table lists in-frame clones only, not all of them. The sample consists of about 140,000 clones, less than 95% of them appearing once. The sample taken for sequencing was blood. The receptors stem from a young man in good health.

This chain links TRBV7-3 with TRBJ1-6; D may be TRBD1 (5 bases). The germline V gene has CDR1 SGHTA and CDR2 FQGTGA. Trimming took off 5 bases at V and 10 bases at J, with 15 bases between the two ends. CDR3 size: 14 residues. CDR3: CASSAGTGPSPLHF. The CDR3 DNA is TGTGCCAGCAGCGCAGGCACAGGCCCCTCACCCCTCCACTTT.

The chain couples TRBV12-3 or TRBV12-4 to TRBJ1-5; no reliable D call. With 5 bases removed from V and 5 bases from J, the gap between germline ends came to 10 bases. The CDR3 extends over 13 amino acids. The CDR3 DNA is TGTGCCAGCAGTCCGAGTGGCGATCAGCCCCAGCATTTT. Translating it yields CASSPSGDQPQHF.

The chain joins TRBV12-3 or TRBV12-4 to TRBJ1-4; D remains unclear. The CDR3 is 13 amino acids. V lost 5 bases and J 5 bases, leaving 9 bases between the germline ends. The CDR3 bases are TGTGCCAGCAGTATCAGTCACAATGAAAAACTGTTTTTT. Its protein is CASSISHNEKLFF.

This rearrangement joins TRBV28 to TRBJ1-4; weak D call: TRBD1 (6 bases). Trimming cost V 6 bases and J 0 bases, with 8 bases left between them. Germline CDR1 reads MDHEN; CDR2 reads SYDVKM. This CDR3 contains 14 residues. The CDR3: CASRRGATNEKLFF. For the CDR3, the DNA is TGTGCCAGCAGGAGGGGGGCAACTAATGAAAAACTGTTTTTT.

V is TRBV6-1 and J is TRBJ1-2, with TRBD1 as a possible D gene (5 bases). Trimming pared 2 bases from V and 4 bases from J, leaving 8 bases between. The CDR3 sequence is 13 residues long. Germline CDR1 MNHNS, CDR2 SASEGT. CDR3 residues: CASSERGTYGYTF. The DNA for the CDR3 is TGTGCCAGCAGTGAACGGGGGACCTATGGCTACACCTTC.

The V call is TRBV29-1, the J call TRBJ1-2, with D perhaps matching TRBD1 (5 bases). The V end was cut by 7 bases, the J end by 4 bases, with 16 bases between. Germline assignment: CDR1 SQVTM and CDR2 ANQGSEA. This CDR3 is built from 13 residues. CDR3 bases: TGCAGCGCCACAGAGGGCGGGGGCTATGGCTACACCTTC. Amino acids: CSATEGGGYGYTF.

The rearrangement uses TRBV28 and TRBJ2-7, with a weak D call TRBD2 (5 bases). The CDR3 extends over 14 amino acids. The germline V and J ends were trimmed by 4 bases and 0 bases, with 10 bases remaining between them. The germline V gene encodes CDR1 MDHEN and CDR2 SYDVKM. DNA for the CDR3: TGTGCCAGCAGTTGGCTAGCCGTCTCCTACGAGCAGTACTTC. This translates into CASSWLAVSYEQYF. Together with reference TRBV28 and TRBJ2-7, the CDR3 gives the full variable domain: DVKVTQSSRYLVKRTGEKVFLECVQDMDHENMFWYRQDPGLGLRLIYFSYDVKMKEKGDIPEGYSVSREKKERFSLILESASTNQTSMYLCASSWLAVSYEQYFGPGTRLTVT.

Only one count was recorded for this clone. The chain recombines TRBV7-2 with TRBJ2-1; 7 bases match TRBD2. The junction had 8 bases not matched to a gene; V was cut back by 1 base and J by 2 bases. The CDR3 spans 17 residues. Germline V gene data show CDR1 as SGHTA and CDR2 as FQGNSA. As DNA, the CDR3 is TGTGCCAGCAGCTTAGATCCGGTGGCGGGGGCCTACAATGAGCAGTTCTTC. Amino acid sequence: CASSLDPVAGAYNEQFF.

The V call is TRBV12-3 or TRBV12-4, the J call TRBJ1-5; no reliable D call. This CDR3 contains 13 residues. V was shortened by 3 bases and J by 9 bases, with 12 bases between the two germline ends. Here the CDR3 reads CASSFDGAGPQHF. CDR3 DNA sequence: TGTGCCAGCAGTTTTGACGGCGCGGGGCCCCAGCATTTT.

This clone has a single count. The chain carries TRBV13 and TRBJ1-2, with D possibly being TRBD1 (5 bases). Germline CDR1 reads PRHDT; CDR2 reads FYEKMQ (reference sequence). The CDR3 is 15 amino acids. The V gene lost 0 bases and the J gene lost 8 bases, with 16 bases spanning the gap. CDR3 in amino acids: CASSLGVGVMEGYTF. In nucleotides, the CDR3 is TGTGCCAGCAGCTTAGGGGTAGGGGTAATGGAGGGCTACACCTTC.

The chain uses TRBV6-6 and TRBJ1-2; D remains unclear. CDR1 MNHNY and CDR2 SVGAGI come from the germline V gene (reference sequence). V was pared by 0 bases and J by 6 bases, with 2 bases between. The CDR3 contains 11 residues. The CDR3 region is CASSYSNGYTF. The CDR3 DNA is TGTGCCAGCAGTTACTCGAATGGCTACACCTTC.

V usage is TRBV19 and J usage is TRBJ1-5; possible D gene TRBD1, 5 bases. Trimming took 8 bases from V and 1 from J, leaving 15 bases between them. CDR1 is LNHDA and CDR2 is SQIVND in the germline V gene (reference sequence). The CDR3 is 15 residues long. The CDR3 region has the DNA TGTGCCAGTGGGTTCGAGGGGCTCAGCAATCAGCCCCAGCATTTT. Protein product: CASGFEGLSNQPQHF.

J is TRBJ1-6 and V is TRBV28, with no clear D. CDR1 and CDR2 (germline): MDHEN, SYDVKM. V lost 3 bases and J lost 3, with 9 bases in between. The CDR3 covers 15 residues. DNA of the CDR3: TGTGCCAGCAGTTTGGGCACAAACTATAATTCACCCCTCCACTTT. Amino acids: CASSLGTNYNSPLHF.

This rearrangement joins TRBV7-9 to TRBJ1-1; weak D call: TRBD1 (5 bases). The CDR3 is 17 amino acids. CDR1 SEHNR and CDR2 FQNEAQ come from the germline V gene (reference sequence). V was shortened by 4 bases and J by 3 bases, with 21 bases between the two germline ends. CDR3 amino acids: CASSSMGGVHEDTEAFF. CDR3 in DNA: TGTGCCAGCAGCTCCATGGGGGGGGTGCATGAGGACACTGAAGCTTTCTTT.

This clone has only one observation. The chain uses TRBV2 and TRBJ1-2; no clear D gene. Trimming pared 4 bases from V and 4 bases from J, leaving 7 bases between. Germline-derived CDR1 and CDR2 are SNHLY and FYNNEI. The CDR3 consists of 12 residues. The CDR3, as DNA: TGTGCCAGCAGTGCCAGCTCCTATGGCTACACCTTC. The encoded protein is CASSASSYGYTF.

The chain is built from TRBV29-1 and TRBJ2-3; no definite D call. The CDR3 length is 12 residues. Trimming pared 3 bases from V and 2 bases from J, leaving 6 bases between. The germline CDR1 and CDR2 sequences are SQVTM and ANQGSEA. The CDR3 loop is CSVDPNTDTQYF. CDR3 DNA: TGCAGCGTTGACCCGAACACAGATACGCAGTATTTT.

As DNA, the CDR3 is TGTGCCAGTAGTATGACGGATGCAGGGGCCGGGGAAAAACTGTTTTTT. This translates into CASSMTDAGAGEKLFF. The rearrangement links TRBV19 to TRBJ1-4, with D tentatively TRBD1 (6 bases). V was shortened by 3 bases and J by 8 bases, with 19 bases between the two germline ends. The CDR3 sequence is 16 residues long. Germline V gene lookup returns CDR1 LNHDA and CDR2 SQIVND (reference sequence).

CDR3 DNA: TGTGCCAGCAGCTTAAACGCAGGGAGCTATGGCTACACCTTC. The encoded protein is CASSLNAGSYGYTF. This chain uses TRBV7-3 with TRBJ1-2, with D perhaps matching TRBD1 (5 bases). The CDR3 contains 14 residues. Germline-derived CDR1 and CDR2 are SGHTA and FQGTGA. V was clipped by 1 base and J by 4 bases, with 10 bases between them.